The rows below give T cell receptor beta chains drawn from one sample of a study of T cell responses to AZD1222 COVID-19 vaccine. The method was immunoSEQ multiplex PCR; TCRdb's version includes in-frame clones alone and lacks a portion of them. The sample shows some 190,000 clones, around 90% of them seen only once. Sequenced here: peripheral blood, sampled 28 days after the second AZD1222 dose. Every receptor here comes from an adult who received the AZD1222 COVID-19 vaccine. Each CDR3 is given with its conserved first and last residue. A D gene is named only where the DNA matches it firmly. Some rows mark clone size as missing; the rest say once, few, many or name a class of expanded clone.

J: TRBJ1-3
length: 15
V: TRBV4-1
D: .
size: .
CDR3: CASSLQPYREDTIYF
DNA: TGCGCCAGCAGCCTCCAGCCCTATCGTGAGGACACCATATATTTT

J: TRBJ1-5
length: 13
V: TRBV10-3
D: .
size: .
CDR3: CAISETGQYSQHF
DNA: TGTGCCATCAGTGAGACGGGCCAGTATTCTCAGCATTTT

J: TRBJ2-7
length: 17
V: TRBV24-1
D: .
size: .
CDR3: CATSDLSLVEGRYEQYF
DNA: TGTGCCACCAGTGATTTGAGCTTGGTGGAGGGAAGGTACGAGCAGTACTTC

J: TRBJ2-3
length: 16
V: TRBV2
D: TRBD2
size: .
CDR3: CASSRGAGGGTDTQYF
DNA: TGTGCCAGCAGCCGTGGGGCGGGAGGCGGTACAGATACGCAGTATTTT

J: TRBJ1-6
length: 15
V: TRBV27
D: .
size: .
CDR3: CASNPTRGGNSPLHF
DNA: TGTGCCAGCAATCCGACTAGGGGTGGTAATTCACCCCTCCACTTT

J: TRBJ1-5
length: 16
V: TRBV27
D: .
size: .
CDR3: CASSQTGTTGNQPQHF
DNA: TGTGCCAGCAGTCAAACTGGGACGACGGGCAATCAGCCCCAGCATTTT

J: TRBJ2-5
length: 14
V: TRBV7-2
D: TRBD2
size: .
CDR3: CASSSGTSQETQYF
DNA: TGTGCCAGCAGCTCGGGGACTAGCCAAGAGACCCAGTACTTC

J: TRBJ1-5
length: 15
V: TRBV4-3
D: .
size: .
CDR3: CASSQDRYSNQPQHF
DNA: TGCGCCAGCAGCCAAGACAGATATAGCAATCAGCCCCAGCATTTT

J: TRBJ1-1
length: 13
V: TRBV18
D: TRBD1
size: .
CDR3: CASSPEGAYEAFF
DNA: TGTGCCAGCTCACCAGAGGGGGCTTATGAAGCTTTCTTT

J: TRBJ1-5
length: 15
V: TRBV7-8
D: .
size: .
CDR3: CASSPQRISHQPQHF
DNA: TGTGCCAGCAGCCCCCAGAGGATATCTCATCAGCCCCAGCATTTT

J: TRBJ1-4
length: 14
V: TRBV15
D: TRBD1
size: .
CDR3: CATKSGTGDEKLFF
DNA: TGTGCCACAAAGAGTGGGACAGGGGATGAAAAACTGTTTTTT

J: TRBJ1-6
length: 13
V: TRBV2
D: .
size: .
CDR3: CASVFNTGSPLHF
DNA: TGTGCCAGCGTATTTAATACTGGTTCACCCCTCCACTTT

J: TRBJ2-6
length: 13
V: TRBV9
D: .
size: .
CDR3: CASSVGPANVLTF
DNA: TGTGCCAGCAGCGTAGGCCCAGCCAACGTCCTGACTTTC

J: TRBJ2-2
length: 14
V: TRBV4-3
D: .
size: once
CDR3: CASSITPVSGELFF
DNA: TGCGCCAGCAGCATTACCCCTGTTTCCGGGGAGCTGTTTTTT

J: TRBJ2-2
length: 18
V: TRBV5-1
D: TRBD2
size: .
CDR3: CASSIRTRGRVGTGELFF
DNA: TGCGCCAGCAGCATACGGACTCGCGGGAGGGTGGGCACCGGGGAGCTGTTTTTT

J: TRBJ2-7
length: 14
V: TRBV6-5
D: .
size: .
CDR3: CASQEPDGSYEQYF
DNA: TGTGCCAGTCAAGAACCGGACGGCTCCTACGAGCAGTACTTC

J: TRBJ1-4
length: 15
V: TRBV7-9
D: .
size: .
CDR3: CASSSAGHANEKLFF
DNA: TGTGCCAGCAGCTCAGCGGGACACGCTAATGAAAAACTGTTTTTT

J: TRBJ1-1
length: 19
V: TRBV4-3
D: TRBD1
size: .
CDR3: CASSQGYGNYRGSETEAFF
DNA: TGCGCCAGCAGCCAAGGCTACGGGAATTACAGGGGTAGTGAAACTGAAGCTTTCTTT

J: TRBJ2-7
length: 13
V: TRBV11-1
D: .
size: .
CDR3: CASSLGGSYEQYF
DNA: TGTGCCAGCAGCCTCGGAGGGAGCTACGAGCAGTACTTC

J: TRBJ2-3
length: 16
V: TRBV3-1/TRBV3-2
D: .
size: .
CDR3: CASSPATGDSTDTQYF
DNA: TGTGCCAGCAGTCCTGCAACAGGAGACAGCACAGATACGCAGTATTTT

J: TRBJ1-2
length: 12
V: TRBV28
D: .
size: few
CDR3: CASSPFGSGYTF
DNA: TGTGCCAGCAGCCCCTTTGGCAGTGGCTACACCTTC

J: TRBJ1-2
length: 15
V: TRBV4-3
D: TRBD1
size: .
CDR3: CASSQGTGNNYGYTF
DNA: TGCGCCAGCAGCCAAGGGACAGGGAATAACTATGGCTACACCTTC

J: TRBJ2-7
length: 12
V: TRBV10-3
D: .
size: .
CDR3: CAISDRWGEQYF
DNA: TGTGCCATCAGTGACAGATGGGGTGAGCAGTACTTC